Below are 27 T cell receptor beta chains sequenced from a single sample in a study of blood T cell repertoires in COVID-19. The method was immunoSEQ multiplex PCR; TCRdb's version includes in-frame clones alone and lacks a portion of them. The data hold roughly 120,000 clones, with around four fifths observed a single time. The source material was peripheral blood. These receptors were taken from a man between 65 and 85 years old with acute or convalescent COVID-19.

The chain is built from TRBV30 and TRBJ1-6; D may be TRBD1 (6 bases). The germline V gene has CDR1 GTSNPN and CDR2 SVGIG (reference sequence). The CDR3 is 16 amino acids. Trimming shortened V by 4 bases and J by 3 bases, and 16 bases separated the two germline ends. CDR3 DNA sequence: TGTGCCTGGACCCCCACCCCAGGGGACTATAATTCACCCCTCCACTTT. This codes for CAWTPTPGDYNSPLHF.

The CDR3 loop reads CASSEGASYYNEQFF. DNA for the CDR3: TGTGCCAGCAGTGAGGGGGCCTCGTACTACAATGAGCAGTTCTTC. This chain links TRBV6-1 with TRBJ2-1; D perhaps matches TRBD1 (6 bases). The CDR3 contains 15 residues. V lost 3 bases and J 3 bases, leaving 12 bases between the germline ends. Germline lookup yields CDR1 MNHNS and CDR2 SASEGT.

The V and J genes are TRBV28 and TRBJ1-1, with a weak D call TRBD1 (6 bases). From germline, CDR1 is MDHEN and CDR2 SYDVKM. The V and J ends lost 7 bases and 7 bases respectively, with 19 bases between them. CDR3 size: 14 residues. The CDR3 DNA reads TGTGCCAGCAAGCTATACAGGGATTGGAGTGAAGCTTTCTTT. It encodes CASKLYRDWSEAFF.

The chain joins TRBV5-6 to TRBJ1-5; D not certain. Germline lookup yields CDR1 SGHDT and CDR2 YYEEEE. The CDR3 is 12 residues long. The V end was cut by 4 bases, the J end by 4 bases, with 6 bases between. The CDR3 is CASSLINQPQHF. The DNA for the CDR3 is TGTGCCAGCAGCCTTATAAATCAGCCCCAGCATTTT.

The rearrangement joins TRBV6-5 to TRBJ1-1; 7 nucleotides agree with TRBD1. In germline, CDR1 is MNHEY, CDR2 SVGAGI. Trimming took 6 bases from V and 6 from J; bases not matched to a gene: 10. This CDR3 is built from 14 residues. DNA for the CDR3: TGTGCCAGCAGCGAGAACAGGGGTGGCGCTGAAGCTTTCTTT. It is translated as CASSENRGGAEAFF.

The chain carries TRBV9 and TRBJ2-7, with a weak D call TRBD2 (5 bases). Trimming left V 3 bases short and J 4 bases short, with 17 bases between. CDR1 is SGDLS and CDR2 is YYNGEE in the germline V gene. CDR3 length: 15 amino acids. CDR3 DNA: TGTGCCAGCAGCGGGTCGGGGAACGTGGGGTACGAGCAGTACTTC. This gives the protein CASSGSGNVGYEQYF.

V usage is TRBV19 and J usage is TRBJ1-5; 8 nucleotides match TRBD1. The CDR3 totals 15 residues. V trimming: 5 bases; J trimming: 3 bases; junction bases outside the gene matches: 6. Per the germline V gene, CDR1 is LNHDA and CDR2 is SQIVND (reference sequence). Written as DNA, the CDR3 is TGTGCCAGTAGTGGGGAGGACAGGGCCAATCAGCCCCAGCATTTT. Amino acids: CASSGEDRANQPQHF.

CDR3 sequence: CASSPRTGGDYGYTF. The CDR3 nucleotides are TGTGCCAGCAGCCCACGGACAGGGGGCGACTATGGCTACACCTTC. V is TRBV5-4 and J is TRBJ1-2; 11 bases agree with TRBD1. Germline V CDR1 and CDR2: SGHNT, YYREEE (reference sequence). This CDR3 contains 15 residues. V lost 4 bases and J lost 3; bases outside the gene matches: 5.

The genes are TRBV7-3 and TRBJ2-5; TRBD1 matches at 9 bases. This CDR3 is built from 14 residues. The V gene end was trimmed by 5 bases and the J gene end by 5 bases; junction bases not matched to a gene: 6. Germline CDR1 is SGHTA and CDR2 is FQGTGA. The CDR3 reads CASSQTGGLETQYF. CDR3 nucleotide sequence: TGTGCCAGCAGCCAGACAGGGGGTTTGGAGACCCAGTACTTC.

The genes are TRBV14 and TRBJ2-1; 11 bases are shared with TRBD2. CDR3 length: 16 amino acids. CDR1 is SGHDN and CDR2 is FVKESK in the germline V gene. J gave up 7 bases and V 4 bases, and 9 bases lay outside the gene matches. The CDR3 loop is CASSPPPSGRRNEQFF. The CDR3, as DNA: TGTGCCAGCAGCCCCCCCCCTAGCGGGAGGAGGAATGAGCAGTTCTTC.

J is TRBJ1-5 and V is TRBV2; 7 nucleotides align to TRBD1. Per the germline V gene, CDR1 is SNHLY and CDR2 is FYNNEI. J lost 4 bases, V lost 6 bases, and 3 bases had no gene match. This CDR3 spans 13 amino acids. The CDR3 DNA is TGTGCCAGCAGCCCACAGGGGAATCAGCCCCAGCATTTT. Translation: CASSPQGNQPQHF.

The chain has TRBV12-5 and TRBJ1-2; 8 bases are a match to TRBD1. V trimming: 9 bases; J trimming: 4 bases; junction bases outside the gene matches: 10. CDR1 LGHNT and CDR2 FRNRAP come from the germline V gene. The CDR3 contains 14 residues. For the CDR3, the DNA is TGTGCTAGCAGCCTAGCAGGACAGGGCTATGGCTACACCTTC. Residues: CASSLAGQGYGYTF.

The rearrangement joins TRBV5-1 to TRBJ1-2, with D perhaps matching TRBD1 (5 bases). V was clipped by 0 bases and J by 5 bases, with 17 bases between them. Germline loops: CDR1 SGHRS, CDR2 YFSETQ. The CDR3 is 16 residues long. The CDR3 DNA sequence: TGCGCCAGCAGCTTGGGGGGACTCCCCGAGGGGTATGGCTACACCTTC. This gives the protein CASSLGGLPEGYGYTF.

The genes are TRBV29-1 and TRBJ2-7; 8 positions match TRBD2. The CDR3 is 12 amino acids. V lost 7 bases, J lost 5 bases, and 7 bases stayed unmatched. Germline CDR1 is SQVTM and CDR2 is ANQGSEA. The CDR3 DNA reads TGCAGCGCGCGGGGGGACTCGAACGAGCAGTACTTC. Translated: CSARGDSNEQYF.

The V and J genes are TRBV6-5 and TRBJ2-3; 9 bases line up with TRBD2. Germline loops: CDR1 MNHEY, CDR2 SVGAGI. CDR3 length: 15 amino acids. Unmatched junction bases numbered 6, after V lost 6 bases and J lost 2 bases. The chain's CDR3 is CASSMQRGATDTQYF. The CDR3 region has the DNA TGTGCCAGCAGCATGCAGCGGGGGGCCACAGATACGCAGTATTTT.

On this clone: A junction end diverges from the germline sequence, so it may reflect a read error. The chain uses TRBV7-8 and TRBJ1-5; D perhaps matches TRBD1 (5 bases). Per the germline V gene, CDR1 is SGHVS and CDR2 is FQNEAQ. The length of the CDR3 is 14 residues. The CDR3 coding sequence is TGTGCCAGCGGCTTAGGGGCCAGCAATCAGCCCCAGCATTTT. The encoded protein is CASGLGASNQPQHF.

V usage is TRBV29-1 and J usage is TRBJ2-5, with 8 bases matching TRBD1. CDR1 is SQVTM, CDR2 ANQGSEA, per germline. This CDR3 is built from 13 residues. The trim removed 2 bases at V and 4 bases at J, leaving 3 bases unmatched. DNA of the CDR3: TGCAGCGTTGAACATACAGGGGGAGAGACCCAGTACTTC. This translates into CSVEHTGGETQYF.

The chain couples TRBV18 to TRBJ1-5; D unresolved. The V gene lost 6 bases and the J gene lost 0 bases, with 9 bases spanning the gap. The CDR3 contains 14 residues. Germline CDR1 is KGHSH and CDR2 is LQKENI. The CDR3 nucleotides read TGTGCCAGCTCCCCGGGAGATAGCAATCAGCCCCAGCATTTT. It translates to CASSPGDSNQPQHF.

The table lists this clone with a few counts. This chain connects TRBV5-4 to TRBJ2-7, with TRBD2 as a possible D gene (6 bases). The CDR3 length is 14 residues. V was cut by 4 bases and J by 3 bases, with 14 bases left in between. Germline-derived CDR1 and CDR2 are SGHNT and YYREEE (reference sequence). CDR3 coding DNA: TGTGCCAGCAGCGCCCGCGGGACTGGCTACGAGCAGTACTTC. This codes for CASSARGTGYEQYF.

The rearrangement links TRBV7-9 to TRBJ2-6; no clear D. The CDR3 consists of 16 residues. Looked up from germline, CDR1 is SEHNR and CDR2 is FQNEAQ (reference sequence). The V end lost 6 bases, the J end lost 0 bases, and 12 bases lay between the germline ends. The CDR3 nucleotides are TGTGCCAGCAGTCCCAGGAAGAGCTCTGGGGCCAACGTCCTGACTTTC. This gives the protein CASSPRKSSGANVLTF.

V and J are TRBV27 and TRBJ1-1, with 10 bases matching TRBD1. Germline V gene sequence: CDR1 MNHEY, CDR2 SMNVEV (reference sequence). The V and J ends lost 2 bases and 4 bases, in that order; junction bases with no gene match: 7. The CDR3 has 16 residues. The CDR3 protein is CASSLMSGQGPTEAFF. The CDR3 DNA follows: TGTGCCAGCAGTTTAATGTCGGGACAGGGGCCCACTGAAGCTTTCTTT.

With regard to this clone: This same CDR3 is encoded by further DNA sequences in the sample. This sequence joins TRBV4-2 and TRBJ2-3, with 9 nucleotides matching TRBD2. The V gene end was trimmed by 0 bases and the J gene end by 4 bases; junction bases not matched to a gene: 2. CDR3 size: 15 residues. Germline lookup yields CDR1 LGHNA and CDR2 YNFKEQ. CDR3 amino acids: CASSQDGGGADTQYF. As DNA, the CDR3 is TGTGCCAGCAGCCAAGACGGCGGGGGGGCAGATACGCAGTATTTT.

The chain joins TRBV5-6 to TRBJ2-3, with 12 positions matching TRBD2. The V segment lost 2 bases and the J segment 3 bases; nucleotides outside the gene matches: 4. Germline V gives CDR1 SGHDT, CDR2 YYEEEE. The length of the CDR3 is 16 residues. CDR3 DNA: TGTGCCAGCAGCTTCAGACTAGCGGGGGCAACAGATACGCAGTATTTT. It codes for CASSFRLAGATDTQYF.

The chain recombines TRBV9 with TRBJ1-5, with D unclear. The CDR3 is made up of 15 amino acids. The germline CDR1 and CDR2 sequences are SGDLS and YYNGEE. The V end was cut by 2 bases, the J end by 0 bases, with 9 bases between. CDR3 bases: TGTGCCAGCAGCGTGTCCGGGGATAGCAATCAGCCCCAGCATTTT. Translated: CASSVSGDSNQPQHF.

V and J are TRBV13 and TRBJ2-5, with 12 bases lining up with TRBD2. Germline CDR1 reads PRHDT; CDR2 reads FYEKMQ (reference sequence). The CDR3 spans 16 residues. Trimming at V came to 4 bases and at J to 4 bases, leaving 7 bases not matched to a gene. CDR3 bases: TGTGCCAGCAGCTCGAGGGCTAGCGGGAGGGGAGAGACCCAGTACTTC. Translating it yields CASSSRASGRGETQYF.

The chain has TRBV18 and TRBJ2-2; 8 nucleotides agree with TRBD1. CDR3 length: 15 amino acids. Per germline, CDR1 KGHSH and CDR2 LQKENI. V dropped 4 bases and J dropped 5; count of bases not matched to a gene: 6. The CDR3 region has the DNA TGTGCCAGCTCACTCGGACAGGGAGAGACCGGGGAGCTGTTTTTT. Residues: CASSLGQGETGELFF.

The chain employs TRBV11-1 and TRBJ1-1, with TRBD1 matching over 8 bases. Germline CDR1 SGHAT, CDR2 FQDESV (reference sequence). The V gene end was trimmed by 1 base and the J gene end by 6 bases; junction bases not matched to a gene: 4. This CDR3 has 14 residues. The CDR3 sequence is CASSLGKQGAEAFF. The CDR3 DNA is TGTGCCAGCAGCTTAGGAAAACAGGGGGCTGAAGCTTTCTTT. The complete variable domain, with remaining parts taken from reference TRBV11-1 and TRBJ1-1, reads EAEVAQSPRYKITEKSQAVAFWCDPISGHATLYWYRQILGQGPELLVQFQDESVVDDSQLPKDRFSAERLKGVDSTLKIQPAELGDSAMYLCASSLGKQGAEAFFGQGTRLTVV.